The 13 T cell receptor beta chains presented below share a single source sample, sequenced in a study of control samples from healthy donors and cancer patients (dated by TCRdb to the early 2020s). The library relied on the immunoSEQ multiplex PCR assay. TCRdb re-hosts the immuneACCESS table, in-frame sequences only. Its copies lack some clones; in the studies checked, an unresolved V gene accounts for under half of them, and the cause for the rest is not known. A total of over 150,000 clones appear in this sample, about 91% of them only once. The ten largest clonotypes hold 2% to 2.5% of the sample. The specimen sequenced was blood. Every receptor here comes from a woman aged 40 to 50 in good health.

The J gene is TRBJ1-2, the V gene TRBV11-2; tentative D call: TRBD1 (6 bases). V dropped 1 base and J dropped 6 bases, with 12 bases sitting between them. Per germline, CDR1 SGHAT and CDR2 FQNNGV. The CDR3 runs to 14 residues. This CDR3 is CASSLVSAGDGYTF. The CDR3 nucleotides read TGTGCCAGCAGCTTAGTGTCGGCAGGGGATGGCTACACCTTC.

The gene calls are TRBV6-5 and TRBJ1-1, with TRBD1 as a possible D gene (6 bases). This CDR3 has 12 residues. Trimming removed 5 bases at V and 7 bases at J, with 11 bases between. The germline gives CDR1 MNHEY, CDR2 SVGAGI. CDR3 nucleotide sequence: TGTGCCAGCAGTCTTACAGGGTATGAAGCTTTCTTT. Residues: CASSLTGYEAFF.

The chain uses TRBV9 and TRBJ1-1, with TRBD1 matching 7 bases. The V gene end was trimmed by 7 bases and the J gene end by 3 bases; junction bases not matched to a gene: 18. Germline V gene sequence: CDR1 SGDLS, CDR2 YYNGEE. CDR3 length: 17 amino acids. The CDR3 reads CASGERGPTLFDTEAFF. DNA of the CDR3: TGTGCCAGCGGAGAGAGGGGGCCCACTCTTTTTGACACTGAAGCTTTCTTT. Complete variable domain (other parts from reference TRBV9 and TRBJ1-1): DSGVTQTPKHLITATGQRVTLRCSPRSGDLSVYWYQQSLDQGLQFLIQYYNGEERAKGNILERFSAQQFPDLHSELNLSSLELGDSALYFCASGERGPTLFDTEAFFGQGTRLTVV.

The V gene is TRBV5-1, the J gene TRBJ2-7; D uncertain. Germline lookup yields CDR1 SGHRS and CDR2 YFSETQ. The CDR3 extends over 11 amino acids. V lost 3 bases, J lost 5 bases, and 6 bases lay in between. The DNA of the CDR3 is TGCGCCAGCAGCTGGGGTGACGAGCAGTACTTC. Protein sequence: CASSWGDEQYF.

CDR3 region: CAVRWADRYTF. Written as DNA, the CDR3 is TGTGCCGTCAGGTGGGCAGATAGGTACACCTTC. The V call is TRBV6-5, the J call TRBJ1-2; D ambiguous. The CDR3 extends over 11 amino acids. The V end was cut by 11 bases, the J end by 11 bases, with 18 bases between. The V gene's germline CDR1 is MNHEY and CDR2 SVGAGI.

V and J are TRBV25-1 and TRBJ1-6; no clear D. The CDR3 has 12 amino acids. Germline-derived CDR1 and CDR2 are MGHDK and SYGVNS. The V and J ends lost 2 bases and 9 bases respectively, with 5 bases between them. CDR3: CASSELGSPLHF. The DNA of the CDR3 is TGTGCCAGCAGTGAACTCGGTTCACCCCTCCACTTT.

This chain connects TRBV5-6 to TRBJ2-1; TRBD1 matches at 11 bases. With 0 bases clipped from V and 4 bases from J, the junction kept 3 bases outside the gene matches. This CDR3 spans 16 amino acids. Germline V CDR1 and CDR2: SGHDT, YYEEEE. The DNA for the CDR3 is TGTGCCAGCAGCTTGGCCGGGACAGGGGGTTACAATGAGCAGTTCTTC. Protein product: CASSLAGTGGYNEQFF.

This clone was counted a single time. V is TRBV4-1 and J is TRBJ2-5, with 7 bases fitting TRBD2. The CDR3 contains 15 residues. The germline gives CDR1 MGHRA, CDR2 YSYEKL. V shed 4 bases and J 3 bases; nucleotides not matched to a gene: 8. This CDR3 reads CASSPRGTSEETQYF. In DNA form, the CDR3 reads TGCGCCAGCAGCCCACGGGGCACTAGCGAAGAGACCCAGTACTTC.

This clone appeared once. This CDR3 is also generated by other DNA sequences in the sample. V is TRBV2 and J is TRBJ2-3; TRBD2 aligns across 10 bases. Germline loops: CDR1 SNHLY, CDR2 FYNNEI. Unmatched junction bases numbered 4, after V lost 4 bases and J lost 3 bases. The CDR3 is made up of 15 amino acids. Written as DNA, the CDR3 is TGTGCCAGCAGTGGGCGTAGCGGGGGGACAGATACGCAGTATTTT. Its translation is CASSGRSGGTDTQYF.

This chain joins TRBV5-6 and TRBJ2-2, with 10 bases identical to TRBD2. V lost 3 bases, J lost 6 bases, and 8 bases stayed unmatched. The CDR3 is 16 amino acids. Germline-derived CDR1 and CDR2 are SGHDT and YYEEEE. The CDR3 DNA reads TGTGCCAGCAGCTCCCTAGCGGGGGCCTACCCCGGGGAGCTGTTTTTT. Protein: CASSSLAGAYPGELFF.

The chain carries TRBV6-4 and TRBJ1-1; no firm D call. Germline CDR1 reads MRHNA; CDR2 reads SNTAGT. The CDR3 runs to 13 residues. With 3 bases removed from V and 4 bases from J, the gap between germline ends came to 9 bases. The CDR3 reads CASSERLTTEAFF. The CDR3 coding sequence is TGTGCCAGCAGTGAGAGATTAACCACTGAAGCTTTCTTT.

The chain uses TRBV5-1 and TRBJ2-7, with 8 bases lining up with TRBD1. The germline CDR1 and CDR2 sequences are SGHRS and YFSETQ. V trimming: 6 bases; J trimming: 2 bases; junction bases outside the gene matches: 7. The CDR3 length is 14 residues. The DNA for the CDR3 is TGCGCCAGCAACAACGGACAGGGAGCCTACGAGCAGTACTTC. It specifies CASNNGQGAYEQYF.

This rearrangement joins TRBV19 to TRBJ1-1, with no clear D. This CDR3 is built from 13 residues. Trimming left V 2 bases short and J 9 bases short, with 13 bases between. In germline, CDR1 is LNHDA, CDR2 SQIVND (reference sequence). This CDR3 is CASSIKGTRKAFF. The CDR3 DNA sequence: TGTGCCAGTAGTATAAAAGGCACCAGAAAAGCTTTCTTT.